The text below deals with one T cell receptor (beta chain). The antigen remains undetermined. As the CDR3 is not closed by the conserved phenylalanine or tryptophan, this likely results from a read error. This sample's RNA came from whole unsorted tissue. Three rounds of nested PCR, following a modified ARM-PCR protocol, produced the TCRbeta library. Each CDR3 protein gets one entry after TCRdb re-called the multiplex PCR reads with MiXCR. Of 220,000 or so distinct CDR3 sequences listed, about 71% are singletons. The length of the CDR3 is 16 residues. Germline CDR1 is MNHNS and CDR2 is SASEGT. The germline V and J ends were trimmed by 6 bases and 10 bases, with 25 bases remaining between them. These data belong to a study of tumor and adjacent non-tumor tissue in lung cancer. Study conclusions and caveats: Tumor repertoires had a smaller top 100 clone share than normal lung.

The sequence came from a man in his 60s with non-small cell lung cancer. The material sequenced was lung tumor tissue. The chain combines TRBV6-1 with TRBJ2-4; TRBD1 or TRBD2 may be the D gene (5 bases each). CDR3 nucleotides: TGTGCCAGCAGGGAACATTTAGGGGCCCCGGAGGATATTCAGTACATC. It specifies CASREHLGAPEDIQYI.